What follows are 7 T cell receptor beta chains derived from one specimen sequenced in a study of cytotoxic CD8 clonotypes in ibrutinib-treated CLL. Only in-frame clones appear in the TCRdb table, and some are missing; sequencing was by immunoSEQ multiplex PCR. The sample yields more than 200,000 clones, 70% seen once. The sequences come from PBMCs, collected after 24 months of ibrutinib treatment. The receptors stem from a human donor with chronic lymphocytic leukemia.

The chain uses TRBV7-9 and TRBJ1-2; the D is unclear. Germline V gene data show CDR1 as SEHNR and CDR2 as FQNEAQ (reference sequence). V shed 1 base and J shed 4 bases, with 4 bases lying between them. This CDR3 has 12 amino acids. The CDR3 region is CASSLDGYGYTF. Written as DNA, the CDR3 is TGTGCCAGCAGCTTAGACGGCTATGGCTACACCTTC.

The chain links TRBV29-1 to TRBJ2-7; possible D gene TRBD1, 6 bases. The CDR3 loop spans 12 amino acids. The germline V gene has CDR1 SQVTM and CDR2 ANQGSEA. V lost 6 bases to trimming and J lost 3 bases, with 12 bases between them. This CDR3 reads CSVETGIYEQYF. In DNA form, the CDR3 reads TGCAGCGTCGAAACAGGGATCTACGAGCAGTACTTC.

This rearrangement joins TRBV27 to TRBJ1-1, with 7 bases aligning to TRBD1. V was clipped by 5 bases and J by 8 bases; unmatched bases: 5. Germline CDR1 reads MNHEY; CDR2 reads SMNVEV (reference sequence). The length of the CDR3 is 12 residues. The CDR3 region is CASSPTGFEAFF. Written as DNA, the CDR3 is TGTGCCAGCAGTCCGACAGGGTTCGAAGCTTTCTTT.

This clone came up a few times. The chain links TRBV4-3 to TRBJ1-2; D is unclear. The V and J ends lost 0 bases and 1 base respectively, with 6 bases between them. Per germline, CDR1 LGHNA and CDR2 YSLEER. The CDR3 loop spans 14 amino acids. CDR3 amino acids: CASSQDRFNYGYTF. The CDR3 coding sequence is TGCGCCAGCAGCCAAGATAGATTTAACTATGGCTACACCTTC.

This clone has only one observation. V and J are TRBV29-1 and TRBJ2-3; weak D call: TRBD2 (6 bases). Trimming shortened V by 4 bases and J by 4 bases, and 18 bases separated the two germline ends. The germline CDR1 and CDR2 sequences are SQVTM and ANQGSEA. This CDR3 region has 15 residues. For the CDR3, the DNA is TGCAGCGTTGTTGGGAATCCGGGAGTGGCAGATACGCAGTATTTT. Translated: CSVVGNPGVADTQYF.

The V gene is TRBV14, the J gene TRBJ1-4, with 9 bases matching TRBD1. Trimming took 4 bases from V and 0 from J; bases not matched to a gene: 6. The V gene's germline CDR1 is SGHDN and CDR2 FVKESK. The CDR3 runs to 17 residues. The CDR3 spells CASSRRTGVATNEKLFF. In DNA form, the CDR3 reads TGTGCCAGCAGCCGACGGACAGGGGTGGCAACTAATGAAAAACTGTTTTTT.

This chain connects TRBV28 to TRBJ2-7, with 7 positions matching TRBD2. There are 12 residues in the CDR3. CDR1 and CDR2 (germline): MDHEN, SYDVKM. The J segment lost 1 base and the V segment lost 10 bases, leaving 4 bases of the junction unmatched. The CDR3: CATGGGSYEQYF. Written as DNA, the CDR3 is TGTGCCACCGGGGGAGGGTCCTACGAGCAGTACTTC.